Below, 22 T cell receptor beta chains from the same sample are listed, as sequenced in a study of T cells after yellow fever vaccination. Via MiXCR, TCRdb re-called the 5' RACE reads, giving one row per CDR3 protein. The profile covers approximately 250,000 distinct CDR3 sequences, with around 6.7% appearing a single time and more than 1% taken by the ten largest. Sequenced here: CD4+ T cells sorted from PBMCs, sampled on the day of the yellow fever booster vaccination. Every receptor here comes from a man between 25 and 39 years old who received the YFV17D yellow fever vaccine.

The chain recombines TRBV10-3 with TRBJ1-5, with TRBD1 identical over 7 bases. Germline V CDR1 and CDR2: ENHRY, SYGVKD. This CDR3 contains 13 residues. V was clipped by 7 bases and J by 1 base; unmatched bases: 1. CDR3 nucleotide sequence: TGTGCCATCACACAGGGGAGCAATCAGCCCCAGCATTTT. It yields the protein CAITQGSNQPQHF.

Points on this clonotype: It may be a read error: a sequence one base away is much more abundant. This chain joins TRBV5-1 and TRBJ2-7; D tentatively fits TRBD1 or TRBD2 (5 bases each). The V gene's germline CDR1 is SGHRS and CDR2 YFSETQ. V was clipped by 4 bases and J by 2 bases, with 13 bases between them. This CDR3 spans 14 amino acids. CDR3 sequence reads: CASSRDVQAYEQYF. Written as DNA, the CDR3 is TGCGCCAGCAGCCGGGACGTACAGGCCTACGAGCAGTACTTC.

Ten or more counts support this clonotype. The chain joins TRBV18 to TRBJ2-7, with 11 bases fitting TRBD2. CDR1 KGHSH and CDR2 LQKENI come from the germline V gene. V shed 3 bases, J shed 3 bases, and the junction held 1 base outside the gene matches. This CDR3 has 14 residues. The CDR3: CASSPGLADYEQYF. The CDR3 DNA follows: TGTGCCAGCTCACCGGGACTAGCGGACTACGAGCAGTACTTC.

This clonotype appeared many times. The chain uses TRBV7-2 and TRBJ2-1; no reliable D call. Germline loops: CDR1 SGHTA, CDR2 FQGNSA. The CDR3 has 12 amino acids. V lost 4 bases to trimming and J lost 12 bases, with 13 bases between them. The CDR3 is CASSSTRATQFF. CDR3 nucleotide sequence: TGTGCCAGCAGCTCAACTCGAGCCACGCAGTTCTTC.

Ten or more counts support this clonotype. The CDR3 bases are TGTGCCAGCTACTCCGGGACAGGGGATACCGGGGAGCTGTTTTTT. This gives the protein CASYSGTGDTGELFF. This chain connects TRBV12-3 or TRBV12-4 to TRBJ2-2; TRBD1 aligns across 10 bases. CDR3 length: 15 amino acids. V gave up 8 bases and J gave up 5 bases; unmatched junction bases: 8.

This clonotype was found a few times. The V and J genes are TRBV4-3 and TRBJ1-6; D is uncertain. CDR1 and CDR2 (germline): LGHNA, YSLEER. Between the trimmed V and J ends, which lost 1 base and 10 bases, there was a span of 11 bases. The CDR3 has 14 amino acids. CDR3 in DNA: TGCGCCAGCAGCCAAGTTTTGTATGGGTCACCCCTCCACTTT. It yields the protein CASSQVLYGSPLHF.

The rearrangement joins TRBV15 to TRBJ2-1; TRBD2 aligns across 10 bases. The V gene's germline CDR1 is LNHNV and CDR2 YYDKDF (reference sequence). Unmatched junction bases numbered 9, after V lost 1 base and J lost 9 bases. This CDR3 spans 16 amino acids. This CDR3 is CATSRGAGGPGGEQFF. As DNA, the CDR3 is TGTGCCACCAGCAGAGGAGCGGGAGGGCCAGGCGGTGAGCAGTTCTTC.

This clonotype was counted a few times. This chain's CDR3 is CASSDGSSAGANVLTF. The CDR3 DNA is TGTGCCAGCAGTGACGGTAGTAGTGCTGGGGCCAACGTCCTGACTTTC. The chain couples TRBV6-1 to TRBJ2-6; D is uncertain. V was trimmed by 3 bases and J by 2 bases, leaving 11 bases between them. Per germline, CDR1 MNHNS and CDR2 SASEGT. The CDR3 consists of 16 residues.

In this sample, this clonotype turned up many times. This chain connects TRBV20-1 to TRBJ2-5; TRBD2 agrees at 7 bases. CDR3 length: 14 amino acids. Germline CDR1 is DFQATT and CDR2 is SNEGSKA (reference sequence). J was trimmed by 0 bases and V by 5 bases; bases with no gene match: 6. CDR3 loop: CSAGTGTNQETQYF. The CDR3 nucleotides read TGCAGTGCTGGAACCGGGACTAACCAAGAGACCCAGTACTTC.

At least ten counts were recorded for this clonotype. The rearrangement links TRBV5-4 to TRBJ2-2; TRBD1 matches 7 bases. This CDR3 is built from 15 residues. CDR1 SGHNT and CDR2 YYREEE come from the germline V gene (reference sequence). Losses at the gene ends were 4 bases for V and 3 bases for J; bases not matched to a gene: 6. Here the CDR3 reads CASSVTGIDTGELFF. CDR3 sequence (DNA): TGTGCCAGCAGCGTGACAGGGATCGACACCGGGGAGCTGTTTTTT.

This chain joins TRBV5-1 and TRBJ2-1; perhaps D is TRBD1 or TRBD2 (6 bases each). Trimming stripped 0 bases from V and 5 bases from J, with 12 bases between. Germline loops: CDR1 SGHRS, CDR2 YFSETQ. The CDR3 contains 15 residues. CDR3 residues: CASSLAGGTNNEQFF. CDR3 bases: TGCGCCAGCAGCTTGGCCGGAGGGACAAACAATGAGCAGTTCTTC.

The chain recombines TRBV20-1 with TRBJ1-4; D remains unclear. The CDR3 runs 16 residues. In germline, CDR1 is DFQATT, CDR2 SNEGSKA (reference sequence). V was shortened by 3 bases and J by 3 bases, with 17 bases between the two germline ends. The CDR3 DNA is TGCAGTGCTAGTGACCGCAAGGGCAACTCTAATGAAAAACTGTTTTTT. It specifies CSASDRKGNSNEKLFF.

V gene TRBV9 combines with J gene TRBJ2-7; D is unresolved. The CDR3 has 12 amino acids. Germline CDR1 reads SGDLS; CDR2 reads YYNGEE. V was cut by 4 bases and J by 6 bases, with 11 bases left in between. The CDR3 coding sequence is TGTGCCAGCAGCCCTGAACTGGGCGAGCAGTACTTC. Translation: CASSPELGEQYF.

The DNA for the CDR3 is TGTGCCAGCAGTCCCCCAGGTCAGGCCCCAGGGTTGGGCTACACCTTC. This encodes CASSPPGQAPGLGYTF. The chain couples TRBV6-1 to TRBJ1-2; tentatively, D is TRBD1 (5 bases). This CDR3 contains 16 residues. V gave up 5 bases and J gave up 8 bases, with 24 bases separating them. In germline, CDR1 is MNHNS, CDR2 SASEGT.

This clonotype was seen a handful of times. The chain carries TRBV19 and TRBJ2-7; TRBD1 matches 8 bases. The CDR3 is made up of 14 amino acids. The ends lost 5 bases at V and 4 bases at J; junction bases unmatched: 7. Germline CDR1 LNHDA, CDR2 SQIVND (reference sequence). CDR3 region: CASSERTGSYEQYF. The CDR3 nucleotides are TGTGCCAGTAGTGAGAGGACAGGGTCGTACGAGCAGTACTTC.

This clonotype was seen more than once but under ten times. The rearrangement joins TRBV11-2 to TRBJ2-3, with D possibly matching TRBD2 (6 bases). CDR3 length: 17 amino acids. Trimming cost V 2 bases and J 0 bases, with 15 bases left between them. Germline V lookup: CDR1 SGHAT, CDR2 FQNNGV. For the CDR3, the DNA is TGTGCCAGCAGCTTAAGGGTGGACGGAGGGAGCACAGATACGCAGTATTTT. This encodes CASSLRVDGGSTDTQYF. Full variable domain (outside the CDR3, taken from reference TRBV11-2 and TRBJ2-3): EAGVAQSPRYKIIEKRQSVAFWCNPISGHATLYWYQQILGQGPKLLIQFQNNGVVDDSQLPKDRFSAERLKGVDSTLKIQPAKLEDSAVYLCASSLRVDGGSTDTQYFGPGTRLTVL.

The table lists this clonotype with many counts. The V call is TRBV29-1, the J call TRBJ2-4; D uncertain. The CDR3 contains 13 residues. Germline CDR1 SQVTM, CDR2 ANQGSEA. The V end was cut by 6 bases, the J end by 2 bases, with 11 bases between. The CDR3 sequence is CSVNSRTKNIQYF. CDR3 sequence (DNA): TGCAGCGTAAACAGCCGGACCAAAAACATTCAGTACTTC.

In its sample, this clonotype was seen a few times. The CDR3 region is CASSSRDSEAFF. CDR3 sequence (DNA): TGTGCCAGCTCATCCAGGGACAGCGAAGCTTTCTTT. This chain connects TRBV18 to TRBJ1-1; TRBD1 matches at 7 bases. The trim removed 5 bases at V and 8 bases at J, leaving 5 bases unmatched. This CDR3 has 12 residues. Per the germline V gene, CDR1 is KGHSH and CDR2 is LQKENI.

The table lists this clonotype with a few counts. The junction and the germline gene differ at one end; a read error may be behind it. The CDR3 DNA reads as TGTGCCAGCAGCGTAGCCCCTTACAGGTCTGGGGCCAACGTCCTGACTTTC. Its protein is CASSVAPYRSGANVLTF. V and J are TRBV7-2 and TRBJ2-6; possibly TRBD1 for D (5 bases). CDR1 and CDR2 (germline): SGHTA, FQGNSA. This CDR3 contains 17 residues.

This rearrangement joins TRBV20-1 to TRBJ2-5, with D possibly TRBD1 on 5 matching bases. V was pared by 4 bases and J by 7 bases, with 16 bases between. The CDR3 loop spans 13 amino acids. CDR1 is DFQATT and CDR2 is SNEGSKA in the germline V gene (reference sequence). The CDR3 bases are TGCAGTGCTACCAAAAACACCAGGGCGACCCAGTACTTC. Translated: CSATKNTRATQYF.

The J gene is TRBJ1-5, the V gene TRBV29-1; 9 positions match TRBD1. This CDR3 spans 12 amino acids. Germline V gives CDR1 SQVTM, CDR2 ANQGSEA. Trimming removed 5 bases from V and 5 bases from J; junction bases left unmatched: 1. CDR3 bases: TGCAGCGTTTGGACAGGGGATCAGCCCCAGCATTTT. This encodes CSVWTGDQPQHF.

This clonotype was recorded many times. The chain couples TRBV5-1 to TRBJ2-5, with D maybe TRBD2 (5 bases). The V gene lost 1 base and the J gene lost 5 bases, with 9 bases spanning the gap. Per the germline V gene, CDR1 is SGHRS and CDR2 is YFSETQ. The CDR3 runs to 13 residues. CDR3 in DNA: TGCGCCAGCAGCTTGTCTAGCAGGGAGACCCAGTACTTC. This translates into CASSLSSRETQYF.